The 9 T cell receptor beta chains below come from one sample, sequenced in a study of T cells in women clearing cervical HPV infection. This table comes from immunoSEQ multiplex PCR, and its TCRdb copy is limited to in-frame clones, with some not included. This listing includes about 39,000 clones. Specimen: blood buffy coat. The receptor source for this set is a woman between 18 and 70 years old with a cervical HPV16 infection that either progressed to CIN3+ or cleared (not recorded which).

This clone is medium-sized by frequency. The CDR3 end is not reached by the read, which stops 3 residues before it; the germline J gene fills it in. The chain employs TRBV29-1 and TRBJ2-3; TRBD1 aligns across 7 bases. Trimming at V came to 7 bases and at J to 6 bases, leaving 16 bases not matched to a gene. The CDR3 consists of 15 residues. Germline V gives CDR1 SQVTM, CDR2 ANQGSEA. CDR3 amino acids: CSGHMTGLRGDTQYF. CDR3 bases read: TGCAGCGGACACATGACAGGGCTCCGGGGTGATACG.

Note on this clone: The read falls 3 residues short of the CDR3 end, and the missing part is taken from the germline J gene. The J gene is TRBJ1-4, the V gene TRBV5-1, with D possibly being TRBD1 (6 bases). Germline assignment: CDR1 SGHRS and CDR2 YFSETQ. The CDR3 spans 16 residues. Trimming stripped 4 bases from V and 6 bases from J, with 19 bases between. This CDR3 reads CASSPKSPGEHEKLFF. The sequenced part of the CDR3 DNA is TGCGCCAGCAGCCCGAAAAGCCCAGGGGAGCATGAAAAA.

Points on this clone: The read stops 3 residues short of the end of the CDR3; the missing end is completed from the germline J gene. This chain links TRBV18 with TRBJ1-6, with 8 bases fitting TRBD1. Losses at the gene ends were 5 bases for V and 6 bases for J; bases not matched to a gene: 3. The CDR3 contains 14 residues. The germline V gene has CDR1 KGHSH and CDR2 LQKENI. The part of the CDR3 DNA that was read is TGTGCCAGCTCATCCGACAGGGGTAATTCACCC. It yields the protein CASSSDRGNSP. The entire CDR3 protein is CASSSDRGNSPLHF.

This CDR3 reads CASSLYGQEHNEQFF. The part of the CDR3 DNA that was read is TGTGCCAGCAGCTTGTACGGCCAGGAGCACAATGAG. V usage is TRBV5-5 and J usage is TRBJ2-1; D is undetermined. The read ends 3 residues before the CDR3 terminus; that terminus is restored from the germline J gene. The CDR3 consists of 15 residues. V lost 1 base to trimming and J lost 5 bases, with 13 bases between them. Germline CDR1 is SGHKS and CDR2 is YYEKEE (reference sequence).

In regard to this clone: The read falls 3 residues short of the CDR3 end, and the missing part is taken from the germline J gene. The chain uses TRBV11-3 and TRBJ2-5, with D possibly TRBD2 on 6 matching bases. Germline V gene lookup returns CDR1 SGHNT and CDR2 YENEEA. V was trimmed by 0 bases and J by 2 bases, leaving 10 bases between them. The CDR3 has 15 residues. The CDR3: CASSLEGTPQETQYF. The CDR3 DNA, read in part, is TGTGCCAGCAGCTTAGAGGGGACTCCTCAAGAGACC.

Turning to this clone: The DNA ends 3 residues before the CDR3 does, and the rest of the CDR3 is filled in from the germline J gene. The J gene is TRBJ1-6, the V gene TRBV19; tentatively, D is TRBD1 (6 bases). The germline CDR1 and CDR2 sequences are LNHDA and SQIVND (reference sequence). The CDR3 has 14 residues. Trimming took 6 bases from V and 7 from J, leaving 13 bases between them. The CDR3 region is CASSSLTGNSPLHF. The sequenced CDR3 bases are TGTGCCAGTAGCTCACTTACAGGGAATTCACCC.

As to this clone: The read ends 3 residues before the CDR3 terminus; that terminus is restored from the germline J gene. The gene calls are TRBV9 and TRBJ1-4, with D possibly matching TRBD1 (5 bases). The CDR3 runs to 14 residues. CDR1 is SGDLS, CDR2 YYNGEE, per germline. CDR3 region: CASSSGHGREELFF. The CDR3 DNA, read in part, is TGTGCCAGCAGCTCAGGACATGGACGGGAGGAA.

Details on this clone: One junction end does not reproduce the germline sequence, and a read error may be involved. The read stops 3 residues short of the end of the CDR3; the missing end is completed from the germline J gene. This chain joins TRBV7-7 and TRBJ2-3; D is possibly TRBD1 (9 bases). This CDR3 has 18 amino acids. Germline V gene lookup returns CDR1 SSHAT and CDR2 FNYEAQ (reference sequence). The sequenced part of the CDR3 DNA is TGTGCTAGCAGCCCCCAAAGCGGGGGACAGGGTAGTGCAGATACG. Amino acids: CASSPQSGGQGSADT. The entire CDR3 protein reads CASSPQSGGQGSADTQYF.

With regard to this clone: The read ends 3 residues early relative to the CDR3; the germline J gene fills the gap. The chain couples TRBV29-1 to TRBJ2-5; 11 positions agree with TRBD2. The junction had 2 bases not matched to a gene; V was cut back by 4 bases and J by 1 base. The germline CDR1 and CDR2 sequences are SQVTM and ANQGSEA. The CDR3 is made up of 14 amino acids. This CDR3 is CSVGLAGGQETQYF. CDR3 bases read: TGCAGCGTTGGGCTAGCGGGGGGCCAAGAGACC.